Listed below are T cell receptor beta chains from one sample, sequenced in a study of blood T cell repertoires in COVID-19. The protocol was immunoSEQ multiplex PCR, while the TCRdb copy is restricted to in-frame clones and leaves out a portion. The sample includes some 700,000 clones, about 87% of them seen just once. The sequencing input was peripheral blood. These receptors were collected from a woman in her late teens or twenties with acute or convalescent COVID-19. Each CDR3 is given with its conserved first and last residue. A D gene is named only where the DNA matches it firmly. Size tells how often a clone was seen (once, few, many) or the class of an expanded clone, and some rows leave it out.

clone size,J gene,D gene,V gene,CDR3 DNA,CDR3 protein
-,TRBJ1-1,-,TRBV9,TGTGCCAGCAGCGTATTCGGAGGTCTCACTGAAGCTTTCTTT,CASSVFGGLTEAFF
-,TRBJ1-5,TRBD1,TRBV5-5,TGTGCCAGCAGCTTGGGGGACAGGGGATGGAGCAATCAGCCCCAGCATTTT,CASSLGDRGWSNQPQHF
-,TRBJ1-3,-,TRBV12-3/TRBV12-4,TGTGCCAGCAGTTCGGGAGACACCATATATTTT,CASSSGDTIYF
once,TRBJ1-2,TRBD1,TRBV6-5,TGTGCCAGCAGTTACTTGGACAGGGCCGACTATGGCTACACCTTC,CASSYLDRADYGYTF
-,TRBJ1-4,TRBD1,TRBV3-1/TRBV3-2,TGTGCCAGCAGCCAAGCCGGGACAGGGAATGAAAAACTGTTTTTT,CASSQAGTGNEKLFF
-,TRBJ1-1,-,TRBV28,TGTGCCACGTTGGGACCGGGACAAACTGGGAACACTGAAGCTTTCTTT,CATLGPGQTGNTEAFF
-,TRBJ2-3,-,TRBV7-3,TGTGCCAGCAGCCCTATGGGCAGCAGCACAGATACGCAGTATTTT,CASSPMGSSTDTQYF
-,TRBJ1-3,-,TRBV2,TGTGCCAGCAGTGGGGCCCGCTCTGGAAACACCATATATTTT,CASSGARSGNTIYF
-,TRBJ1-6,-,TRBV30,TGTGCCTGGAGTATCGGAGGGCTTAGCTCCTATAATTCACCCCTCCACTTT,CAWSIGGLSSYNSPLHF
once,TRBJ2-5,-,TRBV11-2,TGTGCCAGCAGTCCATCCCTTCCGCGCCAGTACTTC,CASSPSLPRQYF
once,TRBJ1-2,TRBD1,TRBV7-9,TGTGCCAGCAGTCTTGACAGGGGAAGCTATGGCTACACCTTC,CASSLDRGSYGYTF
few,TRBJ1-2,-,TRBV4-1,TGCGCCAGCAGCCAACCGGGACAAGCCAACTATGGCTACACCTTC,CASSQPGQANYGYTF
once,TRBJ1-1,-,TRBV29-1,TGCAGCGCCTCTTCACCGGGACAACGGGGCACTGAAGCTTTCTTT,CSASSPGQRGTEAFF
-,TRBJ1-1,-,TRBV28,TGTGCCAGCAGTCCACCGGGACAAATTCCCGGAGGAGCTTTCTTT,CASSPPGQIPGGAFF
-,TRBJ2-3,-,TRBV5-8,TGTGCCAGCGTCGGACAGACAAGCACAGATACGCAGTATTTT,CASVGQTSTDTQYF
-,TRBJ2-7,-,TRBV21-1,TGTGCCAGCAGCGCTACTCGATCCTACGAGCAGTACTTC,CASSATRSYEQYF
-,TRBJ2-7,-,TRBV4-1,TGCGCCAGCAGCCAAACGGAGACGACCTACGAGCAGTACTTC,CASSQTETTYEQYF
-,TRBJ2-3,TRBD1,TRBV5-8,TGTGCCAGCAGCAGGGGACAGATCACAGATACGCAGTATTTT,CASSRGQITDTQYF
-,TRBJ1-2,-,TRBV12-3/TRBV12-4,TGTGCCAGCACCCTACAGGTGAACTATGGCTACACCTTC,CASTLQVNYGYTF
-,TRBJ1-4,-,TRBV7-9,TGTGCCAGCAGCCCCGGTGGCGGGGCCCTTAATGAAAAACTGTTTTTT,CASSPGGGALNEKLFF
-,TRBJ1-2,-,TRBV9,TGTGCCAGCAGCGGTTACAGGGGCTACACCTTC,CASSGYRGYTF
-,TRBJ2-7,-,TRBV30,TGTGCCTGGAGGGACAACCATATCACCTACGAGCAGTACTTC,CAWRDNHITYEQYF
-,TRBJ2-2,-,TRBV5-8,TGTGCCAGCAGCCCGGGAAGGACCGCGAACACCGGGGAGCTGTTTTTT,CASSPGRTANTGELFF
-,TRBJ1-2,-,TRBV5-5,TGTGCCAGCAGCTTGGTAGGCGGGGATGGCGGCTACACCTTC,CASSLVGGDGGYTF
-,TRBJ1-2,TRBD1,TRBV5-1,TGCGCCAGCAGCTTGGCGAACAGGGGTTCGAGCTATGGCTACACCTTC,CASSLANRGSSYGYTF
-,TRBJ1-1,-,TRBV28,TGTGCCAGCAGTTTAAAGCGGCCGGTACCTTCTGCTTTCTTT,CASSLKRPVPSAFF
-,TRBJ1-1,-,TRBV7-9,TGTGCCAGCAGCCTCTTGGCCACTGAAGCTTTCTTT,CASSLLATEAFF
-,TRBJ2-3,-,TRBV4-2,TGTGCCAGCAGCACGGGGGTCGAGAGGGCAGATACGCAGTATTTT,CASSTGVERADTQYF
-,TRBJ2-2,TRBD2,TRBV9,TGTGCCAGCAGCGCCCTAGCGGGGTACACCGGGGAGCTGTTTTTT,CASSALAGYTGELFF
-,TRBJ2-5,-,TRBV18,TGTGCCAGCTCACCCTCGAGGGGGGAGACCCAGTACTTC,CASSPSRGETQYF
-,TRBJ1-1,-,TRBV4-1,TGCGCCAGCAGCCAGCCCGGACAGTCCTTAATCACTGAAGCTTTCTTT,CASSQPGQSLITEAFF
few,TRBJ1-5,TRBD1,TRBV7-9,TGTGCCAGCACCAACACCCGGGACAGGGGGCTCCGTATGAGCAATCAGCCCCAGCATTTT,CASTNTRDRGLRMSNQPQHF
-,TRBJ1-1,TRBD1,TRBV19,TGTGCCAGTATGGAGCAGGGGGACACTGAAGCTTTCTTT,CASMEQGDTEAFF
-,TRBJ2-7,-,TRBV7-2,TGTGCCAGCAGCCCCCGGGCGGGGCTCAATGGCTACGAGCAGTACTTC,CASSPRAGLNGYEQYF
-,TRBJ1-2,TRBD1,TRBV18,TGTGCCAGCTCACCACCGGGACAGACACCCTATGGCTACACCTTC,CASSPPGQTPYGYTF
-,TRBJ1-2,-,TRBV19,TGTGCCAGTAGTACGCGGGGAGGGTCTCATGGCTACACCTTC,CASSTRGGSHGYTF